The 2 T cell receptor beta chains listed next were all sequenced from one sample in a study of blood T cell repertoires in COVID-19 (dated by TCRdb to the early 2020s). Library creation used the immunoSEQ multiplex PCR assay. Sourced from immuneACCESS, this table was stored by TCRdb with only in-frame sequences that have V and J called. A share of the clones is absent; for the studies checked, an unresolved V gene accounts for under half, and the remainder has no known explanation. Recorded for this sample are 300,000 to 400,000 clones; roughly 86% of them occurred a single time. The ten largest clonotypes hold roughly a tenth of the sample. Sequencing was carried out using peripheral blood. Every receptor here comes from a man aged 30 to 45 with COVID-19, enrolled during active disease.

This sequence joins TRBV6-2 or TRBV6-3 and TRBJ2-1; D possibly corresponds to TRBD2 (7 bases). V was pared by 9 bases and J by 5 bases, with 20 bases between. Germline CDR1 MNHEY, CDR2 SVGEGT. The CDR3 runs 15 residues. The CDR3 here is CASNPGGGVHNEQFF. CDR3 bases: TGTGCCAGTAACCCTGGAGGGGGGGTGCACAATGAGCAGTTCTTC.

The chain links TRBV7-9 to TRBJ2-3; 11 positions agree with TRBD2. The V and J ends lost 4 bases and 2 bases, in that order; junction bases with no gene match: 5. The germline CDR1 and CDR2 sequences are SEHNR and FQNEAQ (reference sequence). The CDR3 runs 16 residues. The chain's CDR3 is CASSSLAGGPTDTQYF. For the CDR3, the DNA is TGTGCCAGCAGCTCCCTAGCGGGAGGCCCCACAGATACGCAGTATTTT. Complete variable domain (other parts from reference TRBV7-9 and TRBJ2-3): DTGVSQNPRHKITKRGQNVTFRCDPISEHNRLYWYRQTLGQGPEFLTYFQNEAQLEKSRLLSDRFSAERPKGSFSTLEIQRTEQGDSAMYLCASSSLAGGPTDTQYFGPGTRLTVL.